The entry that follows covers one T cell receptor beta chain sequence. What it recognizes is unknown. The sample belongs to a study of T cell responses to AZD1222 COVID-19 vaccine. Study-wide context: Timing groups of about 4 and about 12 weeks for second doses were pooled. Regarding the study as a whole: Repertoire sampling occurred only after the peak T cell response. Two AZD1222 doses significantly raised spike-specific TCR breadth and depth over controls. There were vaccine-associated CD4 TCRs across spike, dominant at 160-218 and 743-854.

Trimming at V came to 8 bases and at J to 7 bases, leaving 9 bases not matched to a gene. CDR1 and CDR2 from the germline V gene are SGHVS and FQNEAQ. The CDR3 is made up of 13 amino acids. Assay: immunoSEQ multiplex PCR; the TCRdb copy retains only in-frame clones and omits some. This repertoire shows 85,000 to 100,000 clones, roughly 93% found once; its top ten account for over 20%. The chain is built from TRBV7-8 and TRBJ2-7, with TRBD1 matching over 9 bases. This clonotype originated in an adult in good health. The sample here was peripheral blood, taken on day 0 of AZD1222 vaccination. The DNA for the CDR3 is TGTGCCAGCGCTCGGACAGGGGTAAAAGAGCAGTACTTC. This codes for CASARTGVKEQYF.